This T cell receptor (beta chain) was profiled in a study of T-cell reconstitution after alpha-beta-depleted transplantation in children. The CDR3 is made up of 14 amino acids. V dropped 0 bases and J dropped 5; count of bases not matched to a gene: 2. The library targeted TCRbeta and was prepared with unique molecular identifiers. One entry per CDR3 protein results from TCRdb running MiXCR on the PCR reads. The sample has 450,000 to 550,000 distinct CDR3 sequences, about an eighth seen once. V and J are TRBV12-3 or TRBV12-4 and TRBJ2-5, with 8 bases aligning to TRBD1. Sequencing used PBMCs, mostly from graft donor cells, obtained 180 days after TCRalphabeta/CD19-depleted stem cell transplant. This clonotype was obtained from a female patient aged 2-9 years who had a stem cell transplant for aplastic anemia, so the T cells may come from the graft donor. This CDR3 is CASSLADRVETQYF. CDR3 DNA sequence: TGTGCCAGCAGTTTAGCGGACAGGGTTGAGACCCAGTACTTC.